The 21 T cell receptor gamma chains below come from one sample, sequenced in a study of γδ T cells in repeated Plasmodium falciparum infection (dated by TCRdb to the early 2020s). The library was generated by multiplex PCR. The instrument given in TCRdb is Illumina MiSeq. In TCRdb, clones were called once more from the public reads by CATT, and rows of identical DNA were later combined. The sample contains 25,000 to 30,000 gamma-chain clones, 3% of them found a single time. Of the sample, 33% falls within the top ten clones. For bulk TCR repertoire analysis, Vgamma9/Vdelta2+ and Vdelta2-negative gammadelta T cell populations were isolated by flow sorting from peripheral blood mononuclear cells. Source material: gamma-delta T cells from blood. The receptors stem from a pool of human donors (malaria-infected and uninfected, not separated).

This clone was seen only a few times. The protein TCRdb gives is from a much larger clone and does not agree with this DNA's translation at residue 10, likely a read error; the protein shown here comes from the DNA. V and J are TRGV8 and TRGJ1 or TRGJ2. The CDR3 length is 13 residues. The germline gives CDR1 VENAVY, CDR2 YDSYNSRV. CDR3 nucleotides: TGTGCCACCTGGGATGACAATTATTATAATAAACTCTTT. Residues: CATWDDNYYNKLF.

This clone occurred a few times. A read error is the likely source, as a far larger clone sits one nucleotide away. The J gene went uncalled, whereas the V gene is TRGV8. The CDR3 length is 13 residues. Germline loops: CDR1 VENAVY, CDR2 YDSYNSRV. The CDR3 coding sequence is TGTGCCACCTGGGATAGAGGCCATTATAAGAAACTCTTC. Translated: CATWDRGHYKKLF.

This clone was seen at least ten times. The chain uses TRGV9 and TRGJP1. Germline V CDR1 and CDR2: GITISATS, ISYDGTV (reference sequence). The CDR3 runs to 16 residues. V trimming: 1 base; J trimming: 0 bases; junction bases outside the gene matches: 5. Written as DNA, the CDR3 is TGTGCCTTGTGGGAGGTCAAGCATACCACTGGTTGGTTCAAGATATTT. Its translation is CALWEVKHTTGWFKIF.

Concerning this clone: The protein held in TCRdb is that of a much larger clone and does not match this DNA's translation at residue 7, likely because of a read error; the protein shown is translated from the DNA. The rearrangement links TRGV8 to TRGJP2. TCRdb lists no J gene, so it was determined here by aligning the DNA to germline. The germline gives CDR1 VENAVY, CDR2 YDSYNSRV. CDR3 length: 17 residues. The trim removed 3 bases at V and 2 bases at J, leaving 12 bases unmatched. The CDR3 bases are TGTGCCACCTGGGATTTTCCGGGTAGGAGTAGTGATTGGATCAAGACGTTT. Protein product: CATWDFPGRSSDWIKTF.

There are many counts of this clone. Given a much more abundant clone one base away, this may be a read error. The sample contains more than one DNA sequence encoding this CDR3. The CDR3 loop reads CALWDSELGKKIKVF. The CDR3, as DNA: TGTGCCTTGTGGGACAGCGAGCTGGGCAAAAAAATCAAGGTATTT. The V and J genes are TRGV9 and TRGJP. Germline-derived CDR1 and CDR2 are GITISATS and ISYDGTV (reference sequence). Trimming took 4 bases from V and 11 from J; bases not matched to a gene: 8. The CDR3 contains 15 residues.

Worth noting for this clone: The protein TCRdb gives is from a much larger clone and does not agree with this DNA's translation at residue 8, likely a read error; the protein shown here comes from the DNA. CDR3 protein: CALWEVPEAYYKKLF. CDR3 coding DNA: TGTGCCTTGTGGGAGGTGCCAGAGGCTTATTATAAGAAACTCTTT. This chain links TRGV9 with TRGJ1 or TRGJ2. TCRdb records no J gene; here it was assigned by comparing the DNA to germline. CDR1 is GITISATS, CDR2 ISYDGTV, per germline (reference sequence). The CDR3 has 15 residues. Trimming cost V 0 bases and J 3 bases; bases outside gene matches: 8.

In this sample, this clone turned up many times. The gene calls are TRGV4 and TRGJ1 or TRGJ2. The CDR3 has 14 amino acids. The ends lost 4 bases at V and 0 bases at J; junction bases unmatched: 6. Germline loops: CDR1 EGSTGY, CDR2 YDSYTSSV. The CDR3 region is CATWDALNYYKKLF. The CDR3 coding sequence is TGTGCCACCTGGGACGCCCTGAATTATTATAAGAAACTCTTT.

Details on this clone: The protein recorded in TCRdb matches a much larger clone and deviates from this DNA's translation at residue 8, suggesting a read error; the protein here is obtained by translating the DNA. The chain recombines TRGV4 with TRGJ1 or TRGJ2. Assignment of the J gene here rests on matching the DNA to germline, because TCRdb gives none. The CDR3 consists of 15 residues. V shed 0 bases and J 2 bases; nucleotides not matched to a gene: 7. CDR1 EGSTGY and CDR2 YDSYTSSV come from the germline V gene. The CDR3 reads CATWDGMGYYYKKLF. The CDR3 DNA reads TGTGCCACCTGGGATGGGATGGGATATTATTATAAGAAACTCTTT.

This clone occurred many times. TCRdb's listed protein matches a much larger clone and diverges from this DNA's translation at residue 4, likely through a read error; the protein shown comes from the DNA. J is TRGJ1 or TRGJ2 and V is TRGV9. CDR1 GITISATS and CDR2 ISYDGTV come from the germline V gene (reference sequence). The CDR3 consists of 12 residues. CDR3 loop: CALLEVSYKKLF. CDR3 nucleotides: TGTGCCTTGTTGGAGGTCTCTTATAAGAAACTCTTT.

This clone was seen at least ten times. The translation of this DNA and the TCRdb protein of a much larger clone differ at residue 13, probably owing to a read error; the protein shown here is translated from the DNA. The J gene is TRGJ1 or TRGJ2, the V gene TRGV9. This CDR3 has 16 residues. CDR1 and CDR2 from the germline V gene are GITISATS and ISYDGTV (reference sequence). CDR3 amino acids: CALWEVHNGENYEKLF. For the CDR3, the DNA is TGTGCCTTGTGGGAGGTGCACAATGGCGAAAATTATGAGAAACTCTTT.

This clone was recorded a few times. Given a far larger clone just one base away, this is likely a sequencing read error. Other DNA sequences in this sample translate to the same CDR3. The J gene has no call, while the V gene is TRGV2. This CDR3 spans 14 amino acids. Germline V CDR1 and CDR2: EGSNGY, YDSYNSKV. The CDR3 sequence: CATWDSWNYYKKLF. CDR3 in DNA: TGTGCCACCTGGGACTCGTGGAATTATTATAAGAAACTCTTC.

On this clone itself: The protein held in TCRdb is that of a much larger clone and does not match this DNA's translation at residue 11, likely because of a read error; the protein shown is translated from the DNA. The genes are TRGV2 and TRGJ1 or TRGJ2. The J gene is absent in TCRdb and was assigned here via DNA matching to germline. The CDR3 has 14 amino acids. Germline CDR1 EGSNGY, CDR2 YDSYNSKV. This CDR3 reads CATWDDSNYYMKLF. The CDR3 nucleotides are TGTGCCACCTGGGACGATTCGAATTATTATATGAAACTCTTT.

To note about this clone: Given a far larger clone just one base away, this is likely a sequencing read error. The same CDR3 can be traced to other DNA sequences in this sample. The J gene went uncalled, whereas the V gene is TRGV9. The CDR3 sequence is 10 residues long. Germline V gives CDR1 GITISATS, CDR2 ISYDGTV (reference sequence). CDR3 in amino acids: CALWENKKLF. The CDR3 nucleotides are TGTGCCTTGTGGGAAAACAAAAAACTCTTT.

Regarding this clone: TCRdb's listed protein matches a much larger clone and diverges from this DNA's translation at residue 4, likely through a read error; the protein shown comes from the DNA. This chain joins TRGV5 and TRGJ1 or TRGJ2. Since TCRdb gives no J gene, matching the DNA to germline was used here to assign it. Germline CDR1 and CDR2: VINAFY and YDVSNSKD. The CDR3 loop spans 19 amino acids. CDR3 nucleotides: TGTGCCACCCGGGACAGGCGTGGGATAGGGCCGAAGGTTTATTATAAGAAACTCTTT. Its translation: CATRDRRGIGPKVYYKKLF.

By share, this clone ranks as medium-sized. Other DNA sequences within the sample encode an identical CDR3. The genes are TRGV9 and TRGJ1 or TRGJ2. V was pared by 1 base and J by 2 bases, with 2 bases of the junction left unmatched. This CDR3 region has 13 residues. The V gene's germline CDR1 is GITISATS and CDR2 ISYDGTV (reference sequence). The CDR3, as DNA: TGTGCCTTGTGGGAGGTATATTATTATAAGAAACTCTTT. It yields the protein CALWEVYYYKKLF.

This clone has more than one count but fewer than ten. This likely reflects a read error, since a far larger clone is one base away. In the same sample, other DNA sequences code for this CDR3. This chain links TRGV3 with TRGJ1 or TRGJ2. CDR3 size: 14 residues. Per germline, CDR1 VTNTFY and CDR2 YDVSTARD (reference sequence). CDR3 amino acids: CATWDNMYYYKKLF. The CDR3 region has the DNA TGTGCCACCTGGGACAATATGTACTATTACAAGAAACTCTTT.

This clone showed up many times. The chain links TRGV9 to TRGJP1. Germline CDR1 reads GITISATS; CDR2 reads ISYDGTV (reference sequence). Losses at the gene ends were 2 bases for V and 1 base for J; bases not matched to a gene: 1. This CDR3 contains 14 residues. In nucleotides, the CDR3 is TGTGCCTTGTGGGAGGCTACCACTGGTTGGTTCAAGATATTT. This translates into CALWEATTGWFKIF.

This clone is medium-sized (0.01 to 0.1%). The sample carries other DNA sequences with the same CDR3. The chain recombines TRGV9 with TRGJ1 or TRGJ2. This CDR3 has 13 residues. Losses at the gene ends were 0 bases for V and 4 bases for J; bases not matched to a gene: 3. Germline V gene lookup returns CDR1 GITISATS and CDR2 ISYDGTV (reference sequence). In DNA form, the CDR3 reads TGTGCCTTGTGGGAGGTGCGGTATTATAAGAAACTCTTT. Encoded protein: CALWEVRYYKKLF.

This clone was detected many times. The chain is built from TRGV8 and TRGJ1 or TRGJ2. Germline lookup yields CDR1 VENAVY and CDR2 YDSYNSRV. With V trimmed by 3 bases and J by 11 bases, 7 bases remained unmatched. This CDR3 has 11 amino acids. As DNA, the CDR3 is TGTGCCACCTGGGATGGCTACGAGAAACTCTTT. Translation gives CATWDGYEKLF.

The chain links TRGV9 to TRGJ1 or TRGJ2. TCRdb is silent on the J gene; assignment here came from matching the DNA to germline. CDR1 and CDR2 from the germline V gene are GITISATS and ISYDGTV (reference sequence). V lost 1 base and J lost 3; bases outside the gene matches: 12. This CDR3 is 16 amino acids long. The CDR3 DNA follows: TGTGCCTTGTGGGAGGTCATCGTGGGAGCTTATTATAAGAAACTCTTT. Its protein is CALWEVIVGAYYKKLF.

This clone is categorized as medium-sized. The J gene is TRGJ1 or TRGJ2, the V gene TRGV3. V shed 3 bases and J 7 bases; nucleotides not matched to a gene: 15. Germline CDR1 reads VTNTFY; CDR2 reads YDVSTARD (reference sequence). This CDR3 comprises 15 residues. The CDR3, as DNA: TGTGCCACCTGGGACTCAGCACGCGGGTTGTATAAGAAACTCTTT. This codes for CATWDSARGLYKKLF.